The clone carrying this T cell receptor beta chain was detected only a few times. Antigen unknown. The authors incorporated unique molecular identifiers into the TCR beta cDNA libraries. The yield from roughly 1 to 10 million T cells was 500,000 or so cDNA molecules in total. One entry per CDR3 protein results from TCRdb running MiXCR on the PCR reads. The sample has hundreds of thousands of distinct CDR3 sequences, approximately 59% seen once. These data belong to a study of post-analysis software for immune sequencing data. Study-level information: Relapsing-remitting, secondary progressive and progressive-relapsing forms made up the multiple sclerosis disease courses. General study results and limits: Controls showed lower frequencies than patients for four to six TRBV segments, and TRBV5-6, TRBV5-1 and TRBV20-1 were among these. There was significantly lower normalized Chao1 diversity in multiple sclerosis patients than in controls. Samples sharing a preparation batch grouped tightly together when assessed by F measure.

CDR1 SEHNR and CDR2 FQNEAQ come from the germline V gene (reference sequence). The CDR3 has 14 amino acids. J lost 10 bases, V lost 5 bases, and 11 bases had no gene match. Sequenced sample: blood. V and J are TRBV7-9 and TRBJ2-1; 7 positions match TRBD2. The receptor was derived from a girl aged 2 to 9 with multiple sclerosis. The CDR3 coding sequence is TGTGCCAGCAGCGACGGACTTTCAGCGGGGGAGCAGTTCTTC. Amino acids: CASSDGLSAGEQFF.